These 8 T cell receptor beta chains were sequenced from one sample in a study of blood T cell repertoires in COVID-19. The repertoire was sequenced with immunoSEQ multiplex PCR; TCRdb's copy has only in-frame clones and lacks some. Here the sample spans 310,000 or so clones, around 86% being singletons. The sequenced sample was peripheral blood. These receptors were collected from a woman between 45 and 60 years old with acute or convalescent COVID-19.

The J gene is TRBJ1-1, the V gene TRBV4-2; maybe TRBD1 (5 bases). The CDR3 contains 14 residues. V lost 2 bases and J 5 bases, leaving 12 bases between the germline ends. Germline values: CDR1 LGHNA, CDR2 YNFKEQ. The CDR3 reads CASSQWGGGTEAFF. The DNA for the CDR3 is TGTGCCAGCAGCCAATGGGGGGGAGGGACTGAAGCTTTCTTT.

CDR3 amino acids: CASSQVDGGNYGYTF. CDR3 nucleotides: TGCGCCAGCAGCCAAGTGGACGGGGGGAACTATGGCTACACCTTC. The V call is TRBV4-3, the J call TRBJ1-2; tentatively, D is TRBD1 (5 bases). CDR3 length: 15 amino acids. V was cut by 1 base and J by 2 bases, with 11 bases left in between. Germline V CDR1 and CDR2: LGHNA, YSLEER.

This sequence joins TRBV6-5 and TRBJ1-3; possible D gene TRBD1, 6 bases. Germline assignment: CDR1 MNHEY and CDR2 SVGAGI. Trimming took 0 bases from V and 1 from J, leaving 7 bases between them. CDR3 size: 15 residues. CDR3 protein: CASSYSRGSGNTIYF. CDR3 nucleotides: TGTGCCAGCAGTTACTCGAGGGGGTCTGGAAACACCATATATTTT.

The table lists this clone with a count of one. V gene TRBV27 combines with J gene TRBJ1-3, with D perhaps TRBD1 (6 bases). The CDR3 is made up of 15 amino acids. Germline V gene data show CDR1 as MNHEY and CDR2 as SMNVEV (reference sequence). Trimming shortened V by 5 bases and J by 6 bases, and 17 bases separated the two germline ends. The CDR3 nucleotides read TGTGCCAGCAGTCCCTCCGGGACACCTGCAAACACCATATATTTT. Its protein is CASSPSGTPANTIYF.

This clone has a handful of counts. A read error may account for a junction end that differs from germline. The CDR3 DNA is TGTGCCAGCAGCTTCCGGGGGGGGCTGTTTTTT. This encodes CASSFRGGLFF. This chain links TRBV11-2 with TRBJ2-2; 8 bases match TRBD2. The germline CDR1 and CDR2 sequences are SGHAT and FQNNGV. CDR3 length: 11 amino acids. Full variable domain (outside the CDR3, taken from reference TRBV11-2 and TRBJ2-2): EAGVAQSPRYKIIEKRQSVAFWCNPISGHATLYWYQQILGQGPKLLIQFQNNGVVDDSQLPKDRFSAERLKGVDSTLKIQPAKLEDSAVYLCASSFRGGLFFGEGSRLTVL.

The V gene is TRBV16, the J gene TRBJ2-7; D might be TRBD2 (5 bases). There are 16 residues in the CDR3. The V gene's germline CDR1 is KGHSY and CDR2 FQNENV. V gave up 3 bases and J gave up 2 bases, with 17 bases separating them. The CDR3 DNA reads TGTGCCAGCAGCCACCCCTTAAGCGGCCATCCCTACGAGCAGTACTTC. Its protein product is CASSHPLSGHPYEQYF.

The chain combines TRBV5-4 with TRBJ2-5; 9 bases map to TRBD2. Germline CDR1 and CDR2: SGHNT and YYREEE (reference sequence). The CDR3 consists of 17 residues. The trim removed 3 bases at V and 3 bases at J, leaving 12 bases unmatched. The CDR3 DNA is TGTGCCAGCAGCTGGGGGGGCCCTAGCGGGAAGGAAGAGACCCAGTACTTC. Amino acid sequence: CASSWGGPSGKEETQYF.

The chain uses TRBV2 and TRBJ2-7; D possibly corresponds to TRBD2 (6 bases). The V and J ends lost 4 bases and 6 bases respectively, with 10 bases between them. Germline V gene sequence: CDR1 SNHLY, CDR2 FYNNEI. This CDR3 is built from 12 residues. CDR3 sequence reads: CASSVVGGEQYF. DNA of the CDR3: TGTGCCAGCAGTGTTGTGGGAGGCGAGCAGTACTTC.